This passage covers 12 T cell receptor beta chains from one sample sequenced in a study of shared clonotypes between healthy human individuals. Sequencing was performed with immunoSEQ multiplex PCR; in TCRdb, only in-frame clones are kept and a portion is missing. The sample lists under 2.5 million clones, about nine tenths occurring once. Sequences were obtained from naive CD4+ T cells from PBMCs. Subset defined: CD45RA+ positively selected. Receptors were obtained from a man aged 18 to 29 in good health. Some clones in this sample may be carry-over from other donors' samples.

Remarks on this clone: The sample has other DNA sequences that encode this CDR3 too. CDR3 nucleotide sequence: TGCGCCAGCAGCCAAGGACAGGGGGCTCCCTACGAGCAGTACTTC. It codes for CASSQGQGAPYEQYF. The genes are TRBV4-1 and TRBJ2-7, with 10 bases identical to TRBD1. The V and J ends lost 1 base and 2 bases, in that order; junction bases with no gene match: 2. This CDR3 comprises 15 residues. Germline-derived CDR1 and CDR2 are MGHRA and YSYEKL.

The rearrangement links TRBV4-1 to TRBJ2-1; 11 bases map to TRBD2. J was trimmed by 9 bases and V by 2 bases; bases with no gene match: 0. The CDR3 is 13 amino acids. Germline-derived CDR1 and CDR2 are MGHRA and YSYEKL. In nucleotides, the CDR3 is TGCGCCAGCAGCCAACTAGCGGGAGGTGAGCAGTTCTTC. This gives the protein CASSQLAGGEQFF.

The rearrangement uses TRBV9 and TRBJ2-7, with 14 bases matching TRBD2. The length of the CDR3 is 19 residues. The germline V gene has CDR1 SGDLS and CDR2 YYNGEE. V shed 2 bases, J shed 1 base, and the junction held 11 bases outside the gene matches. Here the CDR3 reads CASSVSTSGRADLSYEQYF. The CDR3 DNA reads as TGTGCCAGCAGCGTTTCGACTAGCGGGAGGGCCGATTTGTCCTACGAGCAGTACTTC.

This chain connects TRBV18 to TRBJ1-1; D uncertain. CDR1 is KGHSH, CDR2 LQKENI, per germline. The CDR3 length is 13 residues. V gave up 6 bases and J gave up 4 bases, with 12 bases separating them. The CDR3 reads CASSLLGVTEAFF. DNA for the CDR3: TGTGCCAGCTCCCTGCTCGGGGTCACTGAAGCTTTCTTT.

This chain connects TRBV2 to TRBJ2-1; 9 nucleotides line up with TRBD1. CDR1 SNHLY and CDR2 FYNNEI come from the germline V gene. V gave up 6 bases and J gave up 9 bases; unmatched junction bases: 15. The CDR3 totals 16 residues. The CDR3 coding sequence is TGTGCCAGCAGAGCCCTACAGGGGGCAGGGTCGACTGAGCAGTTCTTC. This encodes CASRALQGAGSTEQFF.

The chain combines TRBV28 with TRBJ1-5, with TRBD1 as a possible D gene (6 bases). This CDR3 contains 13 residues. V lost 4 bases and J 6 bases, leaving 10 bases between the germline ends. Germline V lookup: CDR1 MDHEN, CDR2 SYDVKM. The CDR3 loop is CASSSSGVQPQHF. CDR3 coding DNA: TGTGCCAGCAGTTCCTCAGGGGTTCAGCCCCAGCATTTT.

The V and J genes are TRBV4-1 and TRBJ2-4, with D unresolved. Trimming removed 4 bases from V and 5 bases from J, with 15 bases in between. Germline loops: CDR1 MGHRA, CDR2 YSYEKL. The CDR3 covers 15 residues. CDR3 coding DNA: TGCGCCAGCAGCCCCCTTCCGCTGAACGAAAACATTCAGTACTTC. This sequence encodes CASSPLPLNENIQYF.

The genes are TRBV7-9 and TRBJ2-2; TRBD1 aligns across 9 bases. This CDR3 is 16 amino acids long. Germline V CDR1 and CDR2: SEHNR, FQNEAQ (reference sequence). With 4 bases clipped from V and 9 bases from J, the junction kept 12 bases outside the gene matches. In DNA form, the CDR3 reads TGTGCCAGCAGCTCAAGTGCACAGGGGGCAAGGAGGGAGCTGTTTTTT. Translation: CASSSSAQGARRELFF.

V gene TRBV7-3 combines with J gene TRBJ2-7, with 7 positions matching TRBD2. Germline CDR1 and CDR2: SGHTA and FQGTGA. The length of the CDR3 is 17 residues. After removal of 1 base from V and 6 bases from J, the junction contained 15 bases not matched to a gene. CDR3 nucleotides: TGTGCCAGCAGCTTAAGTCTGTGGGATCTCGGGGGGAGCGAGCAGTACTTC. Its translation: CASSLSLWDLGGSEQYF. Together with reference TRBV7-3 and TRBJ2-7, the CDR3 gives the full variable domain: GAGVSQTPSNKVTEKGKYVELRCDPISGHTALYWYRQSLGQGPEFLIYFQGTGAADDSGLPNDRFFAVRPEGSVSTLKIQRTERGDSAVYLCASSLSLWDLGGSEQYFGPGTRLTVT.

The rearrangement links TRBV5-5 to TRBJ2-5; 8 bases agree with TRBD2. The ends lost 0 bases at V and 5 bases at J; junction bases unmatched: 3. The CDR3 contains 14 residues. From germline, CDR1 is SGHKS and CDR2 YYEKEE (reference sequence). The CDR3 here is CASSLGSGAETQYF. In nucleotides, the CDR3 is TGTGCCAGCAGCTTGGGTAGCGGGGCTGAGACCCAGTACTTC.

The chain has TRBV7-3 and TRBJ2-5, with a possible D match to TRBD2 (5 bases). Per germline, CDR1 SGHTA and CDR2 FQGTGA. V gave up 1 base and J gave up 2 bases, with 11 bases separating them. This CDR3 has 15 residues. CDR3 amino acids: CASSLMPGSQETQYF. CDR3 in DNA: TGTGCCAGCAGCTTAATGCCGGGGTCACAAGAGACCCAGTACTTC.

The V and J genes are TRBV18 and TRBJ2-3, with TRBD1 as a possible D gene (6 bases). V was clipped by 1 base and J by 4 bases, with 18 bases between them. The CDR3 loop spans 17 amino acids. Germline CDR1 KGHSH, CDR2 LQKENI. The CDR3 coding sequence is TGTGCCAGCTCACCACGTACTGGGGGCCGTTCCCCAGATACGCAGTATTTT. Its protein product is CASSPRTGGRSPDTQYF.